This T cell receptor beta chain stems from a study of blood T cell repertoires in COVID-19. Overall study: In each case, the material was cDNA or gDNA derived from T cells, B-cell-depleted T cells, or PBMCs.

Seattle-derived patients entered the study during active infection and were followed longitudinally. Authors' analysis steps: Amplification of reference gene primers was used by the study to estimate nucleated cell counts. Libraries were prepared by immunoSEQ multiplex PCR; TCRdb keeps only in-frame clonotypes and omits some of them. V and J calls and clone size are as listed in that table; D and trimming were resolved from the DNA. The data contain about 23,000 clones, around 74% of them seen just once; the ten biggest clones take up more than 6.5%. The CDR3 sequence is 14 residues long. Trimming stripped 3 bases from V and 6 bases from J, with 16 bases between. CDR1 is SGHKS, CDR2 YYEKEE, per germline (reference sequence).

The rearrangement links TRBV5-5 to TRBJ2-7; weak D call: TRBD2 (6 bases). What was sequenced was peripheral blood. The source is a man in his forties or fifties with COVID-19, enrolled during active disease. CDR3 loop: CASSWGEVGLEQYF. In DNA, the CDR3 is TGTGCCAGCAGCTGGGGGGAAGTTGGGCTCGAGCAGTACTTC.